One TCR beta chain is described in this entry. This sample was included in a study of breast tumors, draining lymph nodes, adjacent tissues. V lost 3 bases and J 0 bases, leaving 9 bases between the germline ends. This CDR3 has 16 residues. In germline, CDR1 is SGHAT, CDR2 FQNNGV. TCRdb redid the calling of the multiplex PCR reads with MiXCR, one entry per CDR3 protein. This sample carries about 150,000 distinct CDR3 sequences, about 33% of them seen once, and the ten largest clones take 2% to 2.5%. Samples came from axillary lymph nodes draining the breast cancer. The clonotype was recovered from a female donor with breast cancer. Some clones in this sample may be carry-over from other donors' samples. The sample was axillary lymph node tissue. The chain uses TRBV11-2 and TRBJ1-6; the D gene is possibly TRBD1 (5 bases). For the CDR3, the DNA is TGTGCCAGCAGCTTGGCGGGGGGCTCCTATAATTCACCCCTCCACTTT. Residues: CASSLAGGSYNSPLHF.